This TCR beta chain was observed in a study of shared clonotypes between healthy human individuals. Cells designated naive CD8 were CD45RO-negative and were positively selected for CCR7, with terminally differentiated effector memory CD45RA+ cells excluded. The table came from immunoSEQ multiplex PCR; TCRdb's copy has only in-frame clones and leaves some out. Of millions of clones listed, about 95% are singletons. The V and J ends lost 0 bases and 2 bases, in that order; junction bases with no gene match: 7. The germline CDR1 and CDR2 sequences are LGHNA and YSLEER. This CDR3 is built from 17 residues. Points on this clone: What it recognizes is unknown.

Study-level results: Compared with memory subsets, naive subsets generally had larger estimated richness. An anticipated effect of sequencing depth on clonotype sharing among donors was recognized. Sharing across four donors was highest in naive CD4 (around 5%) and lowest in memory CD8 (0.4%).

Sequencing was done on a sample of naive CD8+ T cells sorted from blood. The J gene is TRBJ2-1, the V gene TRBV4-3, with 7 bases fitting TRBD2. The sequence came from a man aged 18 to 29 in good health. CDR3 sequence (DNA): TGCGCCAGCAGCCAAGATCTTGGCGGGAGAGCCTACAATGAGCAGTTCTTC. Amino acid sequence: CASSQDLGGRAYNEQFF.